This TCR beta chain is drawn from a study of CD8+ T cells in alopecia areata. At the level of the study: For the treated group, dosing was oral tofacitinib at 5 to 10 mg twice daily.

cDNA serving as the sequencing template came from extracted, reverse transcribed RNA. The assay was immunoSEQ multiplex PCR, and TCRdb's table has in-frame clones only and misses some. This table holds 180,000 or so clones, approximately 65% found once. Obtained from alopecia areata patients were lesional scalp punch biopsies along with peripheral blood. Concerning this clone itself: The antigen is not known.

The study, taken as a whole, reports: Patients displayed less clarity in TCR sharing than mice, a finding possibly related to HLA. Researchers report lesional scalp, most notably alopecia totalis/universalis, outstripped normal scalp in clonality.

CDR1 is MDHEN and CDR2 is SYDVKM in the germline V gene. J gave up 4 bases and V 7 bases, and 7 bases lay outside the gene matches. CDR3 length: 14 residues. V gene TRBV28 combines with J gene TRBJ2-5; TRBD2 matches at 9 bases. The receptor was isolated from a human donor with alopecia areata. The specimen was CD8+ T cells sorted from blood, collected at week 0. DNA of the CDR3: TGTGCCAGCACTCCCCGGCGGGGGGGAGAGACCCAGTACTTC. Protein: CASTPRRGGETQYF.